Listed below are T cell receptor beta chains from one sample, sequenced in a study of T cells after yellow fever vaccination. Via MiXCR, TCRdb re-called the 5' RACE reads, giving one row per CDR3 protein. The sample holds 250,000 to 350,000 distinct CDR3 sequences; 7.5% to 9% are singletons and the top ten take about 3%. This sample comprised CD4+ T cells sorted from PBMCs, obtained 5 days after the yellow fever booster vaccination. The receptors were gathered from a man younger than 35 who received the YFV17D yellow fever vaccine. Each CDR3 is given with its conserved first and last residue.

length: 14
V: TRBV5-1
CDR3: CASSLEGAANEQYF

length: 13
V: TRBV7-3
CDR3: CASSFGGSQTQYF

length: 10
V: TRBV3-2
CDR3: CARLGDEQFF

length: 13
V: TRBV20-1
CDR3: CSGPGQGFDGYTF

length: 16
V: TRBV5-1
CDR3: CASSLYGGAQTGELFF

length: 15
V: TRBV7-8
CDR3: CASSLTVGRNSPLHF

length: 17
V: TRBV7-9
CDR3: CASSRGVGSSYNSPLHF

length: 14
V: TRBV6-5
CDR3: CASSRRLGIDTQYF

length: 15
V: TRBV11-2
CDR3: CASSYGQSMNTEAFF

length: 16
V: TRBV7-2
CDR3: CASLLAGALSTDTQYF

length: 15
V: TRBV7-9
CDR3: CASSLEGAQGETQYF

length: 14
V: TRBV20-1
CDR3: CSASRAGDYYGYTF

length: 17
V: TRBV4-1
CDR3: CASSPSGILGRGEKLFF

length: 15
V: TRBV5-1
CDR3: CASSITSGGYTGQFF

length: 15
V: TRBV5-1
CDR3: CASSLGGTGGQPQHF

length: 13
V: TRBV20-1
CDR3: CSARDGGASGYTF

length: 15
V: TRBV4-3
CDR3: CASSQDRLAEETQYF